Following are 9 T cell receptor beta chains from one sample sequenced in a study of T cell responses to AZD1222 COVID-19 vaccine. Repertoires were generated with immunoSEQ multiplex PCR, while TCRdb's copy carries only in-frame clones and drops some. Here the sample spans roughly 79,000 clones, around 73% being singletons. The sequencing used peripheral blood, collected on day 0 of AZD1222 vaccination. The receptors originated from an adult in good health.

The J gene is TRBJ2-1, the V gene TRBV9; TRBD1 matches 10 bases. Trimming removed 3 bases from V and 9 bases from J; junction bases left unmatched: 9. The CDR3 has 15 amino acids. CDR1 is SGDLS and CDR2 is YYNGEE in the germline V gene. DNA for the CDR3: TGTGCCAGCAGCGCAGACTCGGGACAGGGGATTGAGCAGTTCTTC. Its translation is CASSADSGQGIEQFF.

The V and J genes are TRBV7-8 and TRBJ2-5; D uncertain. The CDR3 is 15 residues long. Germline lookup yields CDR1 SGHVS and CDR2 FQNEAQ. The V end lost 5 bases, the J end lost 5 bases, and 18 bases lay between the germline ends. CDR3 protein: CASSPPPLKSETQYF. DNA of the CDR3: TGTGCCAGCAGCCCCCCCCCTCTAAAGTCGGAGACCCAGTACTTC.

The chain couples TRBV19 to TRBJ2-6; D is ambiguous. Germline loops: CDR1 LNHDA, CDR2 SQIVND (reference sequence). There are 15 residues in the CDR3. With 6 bases removed from V and 0 bases from J, the gap between germline ends came to 9 bases. This CDR3 is CASSYSSSGANVLTF. The DNA for the CDR3 is TGTGCCAGTAGCTACAGCTCCTCTGGGGCCAACGTCCTGACTTTC.

This clone was picked up a small number of times. This chain uses TRBV10-3 with TRBJ1-6; 8 positions agree with TRBD1. CDR1 and CDR2 (germline): ENHRY, SYGVKD. CDR3 length: 17 residues. V was pared by 4 bases and J by 9 bases, with 14 bases of the junction left unmatched. This CDR3 reads CAISAVGQGVLGSPLHF. The CDR3 DNA reads as TGTGCCATCAGTGCAGTCGGACAGGGTGTGCTTGGTTCACCCCTCCACTTT.

This clone appeared a single time. The rearrangement links TRBV5-6 to TRBJ1-2, with 11 bases fitting TRBD1. CDR3 length: 16 residues. Germline V CDR1 and CDR2: SGHDT, YYEEEE. Trimming removed 4 bases from V and 4 bases from J; junction bases left unmatched: 9. The CDR3 DNA reads TGTGCCAGCAGCCCTGGGACAGGGGGTACAAGCTATGGCTACACCTTC. This codes for CASSPGTGGTSYGYTF.

The rearrangement uses TRBV4-1 and TRBJ1-5; unclear D gene. Germline V gives CDR1 MGHRA, CDR2 YSYEKL. V lost 0 bases, J lost 5 bases, and 8 bases lay in between. CDR3 length: 14 residues. The CDR3 loop reads CASSQDFGDQPQHF. The CDR3 bases are TGCGCCAGCAGCCAAGACTTTGGGGATCAGCCCCAGCATTTT.

The CDR3 spells CSASGDSLYTDTQYF. In DNA, the CDR3 is TGCAGTGCTAGTGGGGACTCCCTCTATACAGATACGCAGTATTTT. V gene TRBV20-1 combines with J gene TRBJ2-3, with D perhaps matching TRBD2 (6 bases). Germline V gene data show CDR1 as DFQATT and CDR2 as SNEGSKA (reference sequence). Trimming cost V 3 bases and J 3 bases, with 16 bases left between them. This CDR3 contains 15 residues.

J is TRBJ1-1 and V is TRBV2, with 9 bases identical to TRBD1. The germline CDR1 and CDR2 sequences are SNHLY and FYNNEI. With 7 bases clipped from V and 3 bases from J, the junction kept 6 bases outside the gene matches. The CDR3 is made up of 14 amino acids. The CDR3 bases are TGTGCCAGCACTTCACAGGGGGCGGACACTGAAGCTTTCTTT. It is translated as CASTSQGADTEAFF. Based on the CDR3 plus reference TRBV2 and TRBJ1-1, the full variable domain is EPEVTQTPSHQVTQMGQEVILRCVPISNHLYFYWYRQILGQKVEFLVSFYNNEISEKSEIFDDQFSVERPDGSNFTLKIRSTKLEDSAMYFCASTSQGADTEAFFGQGTRLTVV.

The chain combines TRBV11-3 with TRBJ2-3; possibly TRBD2 for D (5 bases). The CDR3 totals 16 residues. Germline loops: CDR1 SGHNT, CDR2 YENEEA. V lost 1 base to trimming and J lost 1 base, with 12 bases between them. CDR3: CASSLARGAGTDTQYF. The CDR3 DNA reads TGTGCCAGCAGCTTAGCTCGGGGAGCGGGCACAGATACGCAGTATTTT.